The 18 T cell receptor beta chains in this list originate from one sample, sequenced in a study of blood T cell repertoires in COVID-19. The assay was immunoSEQ multiplex PCR, and TCRdb's table has in-frame clones only and misses some. The sample has about 92,000 clones, approximately 90% seen once. What was sequenced was peripheral blood. Receptor source: a human donor with active COVID-19. The donor label of this sample is uncertain.

The chain is built from TRBV5-1 and TRBJ2-3, with TRBD2 as a possible D gene (7 bases). This CDR3 is 17 amino acids long. CDR1 is SGHRS and CDR2 is YFSETQ in the germline V gene. The ends were cut back, 0 bases at V and 2 bases at J, with 16 bases in the middle. In DNA form, the CDR3 reads TGCGCCAGCAGCTTGGTGGCGGCGGGGGCAAACACAGATACGCAGTATTTT. The encoded protein is CASSLVAAGANTDTQYF.

This clone has just one count. This chain uses TRBV5-1 with TRBJ2-5, with TRBD2 identical over 10 bases. In germline, CDR1 is SGHRS, CDR2 YFSETQ. Trimming cost V 0 bases and J 5 bases; bases outside gene matches: 4. The CDR3 has 15 residues. The CDR3 region has the DNA TGCGCCAGCAGCTTGGTCAGCGGGGGGGCGGAGACCCAGTACTTC. This sequence encodes CASSLVSGGAETQYF.

The chain couples TRBV6-5 to TRBJ2-7; 7 positions agree with TRBD2. The junction had 11 bases not matched to a gene; V was cut back by 6 bases and J by 6 bases. The CDR3 length is 14 residues. Germline V gene lookup returns CDR1 MNHEY and CDR2 SVGAGI. DNA of the CDR3: TGTGCCAGCAGCTCGGCCCCGGGGAGGGCCGAGCAGTACTTC. It translates to CASSSAPGRAEQYF.

The chain has TRBV27 and TRBJ2-7; 7 bases match TRBD2. Germline CDR1 is MNHEY and CDR2 is SMNVEV (reference sequence). The V and J ends lost 2 bases and 4 bases, in that order; junction bases with no gene match: 14. The CDR3 has 17 amino acids. As DNA, the CDR3 is TGTGCCAGCAGTTTAACTCCCCGGGGAGGGGAAAGGTACGAGCAGTACTTC. Translation gives CASSLTPRGGERYEQYF.

This chain uses TRBV19 with TRBJ1-5, with D maybe TRBD1 (5 bases). V gave up 6 bases and J gave up 5 bases, with 11 bases separating them. In germline, CDR1 is LNHDA, CDR2 SQIVND (reference sequence). CDR3 length equals 13 residues. The CDR3 nucleotides are TGTGCCAGTAGAGACAGTACCCATCAGCCCCAGCATTTT. This sequence encodes CASRDSTHQPQHF.

The chain has TRBV5-1 and TRBJ2-7; possible D gene TRBD1, 5 bases. CDR1 and CDR2 (germline): SGHRS, YFSETQ. This CDR3 region has 14 residues. Deletions cut 0 bases from V and 4 bases from J, with 11 bases between. The CDR3 DNA follows: TGCGCCAGCAGCTTGGGGGGCGTCGATTACGAGCAGTACTTC. This encodes CASSLGGVDYEQYF.

This clone is a singleton in its sample. This chain links TRBV7-3 with TRBJ2-5; a possible D gene is TRBD2 (6 bases). The CDR3 has 15 residues. Trimming took off 2 bases at V and 0 bases at J, with 10 bases between the two ends. Germline CDR1 and CDR2: SGHTA and FQGTGA. As DNA, the CDR3 is TGTGCCAGCAGCTTAGGGAGGAAGGACCAAGAGACCCAGTACTTC. Its translation: CASSLGRKDQETQYF.

This chain joins TRBV14 and TRBJ2-2; TRBD2 might be the D (6 bases). CDR1 is SGHDN and CDR2 is FVKESK in the germline V gene. This CDR3 has 16 residues. V was clipped by 3 bases and J by 5 bases, with 16 bases between them. The CDR3 DNA reads TGTGCCAGCAGCCAGACGCGGGGCTGGAGGACCGGGGAGCTGTTTTTT. It codes for CASSQTRGWRTGELFF.

The chain employs TRBV2 and TRBJ1-2; a weak D match, TRBD1 (5 bases). CDR3 length: 11 amino acids. The V gene's germline CDR1 is SNHLY and CDR2 FYNNEI. The V and J ends lost 8 bases and 8 bases respectively, with 12 bases between them. In DNA form, the CDR3 reads TGTGCCAGCGCGGGGGTTCAAGGCTACACCTTC. Its translation is CASAGVQGYTF.

This chain connects TRBV5-1 to TRBJ1-2, with 8 bases matching TRBD1. CDR3 size: 13 residues. Per germline, CDR1 SGHRS and CDR2 YFSETQ. The V segment lost 0 bases and the J segment 6 bases; nucleotides outside the gene matches: 1. The CDR3 is CASSLAQGDGYTF. The CDR3 nucleotides are TGCGCCAGCAGCTTGGCACAGGGGGATGGCTACACCTTC.

The rearrangement joins TRBV27 to TRBJ2-7, with D possibly TRBD2 on 5 matching bases. Germline loops: CDR1 MNHEY, CDR2 SMNVEV (reference sequence). The CDR3 has 15 amino acids. Trimming left V 8 bases short and J 1 base short, with 18 bases between. CDR3: CASFAQPDSSYEQYF. The CDR3 DNA is TGTGCCAGCTTCGCACAACCGGACTCTTCCTACGAGCAGTACTTC.

CDR3 sequence reads: CASSSGQGAGEKLFF. In DNA form, the CDR3 reads TGCGCCAGCAGCTCTGGACAGGGGGCAGGAGAAAAACTGTTTTTT. The gene calls are TRBV5-1 and TRBJ1-4; 11 bases are shared with TRBD1. The V segment lost 3 bases and the J segment 8 bases; nucleotides outside the gene matches: 6. Per germline, CDR1 SGHRS and CDR2 YFSETQ. The CDR3 runs 15 residues.

The CDR3 DNA is TGTGCCAGCAGCTTGGCCCTCGAGACCCAGTACTTC. As protein: CASSLALETQYF. The chain recombines TRBV5-5 with TRBJ2-5, with D unclear. The CDR3 has 12 residues. The ends were cut back, 0 bases at V and 5 bases at J, with 5 bases in the middle. Germline lookup yields CDR1 SGHKS and CDR2 YYEKEE (reference sequence).

The genes are TRBV10-3 and TRBJ2-7, with D possibly TRBD1 on 6 matching bases. There are 14 residues in the CDR3. Germline V lookup: CDR1 ENHRY, CDR2 SYGVKD. V lost 6 bases, J lost 0 bases, and 12 bases lay in between. CDR3 DNA: TGTGCCATCAGGGGGGACACCATCTCCTACGAGCAGTACTTC. This sequence encodes CAIRGDTISYEQYF.

V gene TRBV5-1 combines with J gene TRBJ1-1, with D possibly TRBD1 on 6 matching bases. Germline V gene data show CDR1 as SGHRS and CDR2 as YFSETQ. V lost 2 bases and J 0 bases, leaving 14 bases between the germline ends. The CDR3 is 16 amino acids. CDR3 sequence (DNA): TGCGCCAGCAGCTTCTGGTCGGCAGGGGTGAACACTGAAGCTTTCTTT. Its protein is CASSFWSAGVNTEAFF.

The rearrangement uses TRBV25-1 and TRBJ1-1; possibly TRBD1 for D (5 bases). Germline CDR1 and CDR2: MGHDK and SYGVNS. This CDR3 comprises 13 residues. With 5 bases removed from V and 7 bases from J, the gap between germline ends came to 14 bases. This chain's CDR3 is CASSSGAAVEAFF. DNA for the CDR3: TGTGCCAGCAGTAGTGGGGCAGCCGTTGAAGCTTTCTTT.

This chain connects TRBV19 to TRBJ1-5; TRBD1 is a possible D gene (5 bases). Germline CDR1 is LNHDA and CDR2 is SQIVND (reference sequence). The V gene lost 3 bases and the J gene lost 4 bases, with 7 bases spanning the gap. This CDR3 comprises 13 residues. CDR3 sequence reads: CASSMGGNQPQHF. CDR3 sequence (DNA): TGTGCCAGTAGTATGGGGGGGAATCAGCCCCAGCATTTT.

The chain links TRBV19 to TRBJ1-5; D gene ambiguous. This CDR3 region has 13 residues. V was shortened by 7 bases and J by 11 bases, with 18 bases between the two germline ends. The germline V gene has CDR1 LNHDA and CDR2 SQIVND (reference sequence). CDR3 bases: TGTGCCAGTACCGACAAGGTGGGTACAGCCCAGCATTTT. Translated, it gives CASTDKVGTAQHF.